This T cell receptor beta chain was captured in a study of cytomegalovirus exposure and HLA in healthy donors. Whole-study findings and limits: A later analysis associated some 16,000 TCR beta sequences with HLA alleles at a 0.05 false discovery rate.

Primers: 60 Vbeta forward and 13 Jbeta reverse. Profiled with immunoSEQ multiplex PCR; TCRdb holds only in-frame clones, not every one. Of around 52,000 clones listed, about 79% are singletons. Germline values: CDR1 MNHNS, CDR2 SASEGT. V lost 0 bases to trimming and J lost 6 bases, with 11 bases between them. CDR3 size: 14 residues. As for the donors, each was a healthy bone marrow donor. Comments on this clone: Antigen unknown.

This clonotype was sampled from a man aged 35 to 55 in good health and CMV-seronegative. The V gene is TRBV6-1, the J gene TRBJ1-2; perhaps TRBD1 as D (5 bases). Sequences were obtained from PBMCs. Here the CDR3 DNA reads TGTGCCAGCAGTGAAGCGGCAGGGTATAATGGCTACACCTTC. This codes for CASSEAAGYNGYTF.